Reported below is one T cell receptor (beta chain). The RNA usage for each TCR library was roughly 3.5 ug of total RNA. Template switching added UMIs carrying a 6-nucleotide sample barcode. TCRdb reanalyzed the 5' RACE reads and collapses them to one entry per CDR3 protein, without DNA. This listing includes about 380,000 distinct CDR3 sequences. This entry belongs to a study of monozygotic twins with inflammatory bowel disease. The CDR3 length is 15 residues. Germline V CDR1 and CDR2: SGHDT, YYEEEE. The chain joins TRBV5-6 to TRBJ2-7; TCRdb outputs TRBD1, but without DNA this stays unchecked. The TCR sequence derives from a human donor with ulcerative colitis or Crohn's disease, or a healthy co-twin of an affected twin (not recorded which). The sequenced material came from blood. The CDR3: CASSWFGTASYEQYF.